This T cell receptor (beta chain) derives from a study of T cell responses to AZD1222 COVID-19 vaccine (dated by TCRdb to about 2021). Notes on the research overall: TCR sequencing covered 230 to 250 trial participants: about 210 given two doses of AZD1222 and 26 given two doses of MenACWY control vaccine. Trial participants were enrolled by age into subgroups of 18-55, 56-69 and 70-plus years, and roughly 150, 30 and 60 TCR-sequenced participants, respectively, were included in these subgroups.

Spanning cysteine to phenylalanine, the CDR3 consists of 11 amino acids. CDR3 DNA only is kept here, 33 bases in frame from base 1. In the germline V gene (reference sequence), CDR1 corresponds to SEHNR and CDR2 to FQNEAQ. V gives up 5 bases and J gives up 3 bases, and the segment between their germline ends measures 4 bases. On this clone: The target of this receptor is not known. Base qualities are not recorded, but no much larger clone differs from it by a single base. The identical CDR3 is also encoded by other nucleotide sequences in the sample.

The intended sense of this specimen's time point label: baseline before first vaccination. The sample's treatment or condition label, in plain terms: meningococcal conjugate vaccine given as trial control. Vaccinee samples came from UK trials COV001 and COV002, including a single-blind randomized controlled phase 2/3 trial of AZD1222 (ChAdOx1 nCoV-19) in healthy adults. For TCRbeta chain sequencing, PBMC samples were collected from trial participants at day 0 and at day 28 after the second dose. The CDR3 regions of human TCRbeta chains were analyzed by immunosequencing. As for the authors' bioinformatics: Repertoire TCRs were matched against a reference library of SARS-CoV-2-specific TCRs generated with the MIRA antigen-specificity platform. Breadth was defined as the fraction of unique TCRs that were SARS-CoV-2-associated, and depth was defined as the fraction of total T cells that were SARS-CoV-2-associated. Using the MIRA data, every spike-specific TCR was mapped to the spike region that the TCR reacted to and assigned to either a CD4 or a CD8 class. Log10-transformed breadth and depth values were compared by one-way ANOVA with Sidak's multiple comparisons tests. The table comes from immuneACCESS by way of TCRdb, which keeps in-frame sequences with V and J called. Part of the clones is missing from these tables; in studies checked, under half for an unresolved V gene and the rest for unknown reasons. D and trimming were read from the DNA, whereas the V and J calls and clone size are those reported in that table. The sample yields 80,000 to 95,000 clones; more than 75% were counted once. The ten largest clonotypes hold roughly 4.5% of the sample.

Overall study results and their limits: Reportedly, almost half of the unique spike-specific TCRs recognized epitopes lying outside the regions that are mutated in the B.1.351 and B.1.1.7 variants. Participants were mostly white British, with more females than males. The authors suggested clonal diversity may have been underestimated. The 56-69-year group was small, and its depth increase did not reach significance, likely because of low power. Spike-specific TCR breadth and depth rose significantly after two AZD1222 doses compared with day 0 and with MenACWY recipients. The vaccine-associated CD4 TCRs covered the entire spike protein, and the dominant responses fell in regions 160-218 and 743-854. Only a handful of AZD1222 recipients were SARS-CoV-2 seropositive at baseline, limiting conclusions about previously exposed vaccinees. No day 14 peak-response samples were available, so repertoires were characterized only after the peak T cell response.

The input for sequencing was peripheral blood, taken on day 0 of MenACWY control vaccination. The rearranged chain carries TRBV7-9 and TRBJ1-1, with an unclear D gene assignment. This sequence originates from an adult in good health. The CDR3 region has the sequence CASSLDTEAFF. Read as DNA, the sequence is TGTGCCAGCAGCCTAGACACTGAAGCTTTCTTT.